The 16 T cell receptor beta chains below come from one sample, sequenced in a study of T-cell reconstitution after alpha-beta-depleted transplantation in children listed by TCRdb under 2016. Library prep was done by PCR. Sequencing was carried out with an Illumina HiSeq 2500. To normalize quantification of the TCRbeta repertoire, the TCR libraries were built with molecular barcoding that relied on unique molecular identifiers. TCRdb's own reprocessing of the public reads used fastp at Q25 and MiXCR and kept productive beta chains. Here each entry gathers all rows of one CDR3 protein and keeps the most common genes and DNA. This sample has 350,000 to 500,000 distinct CDR3 sequences in its table, and roughly 43% of those were observed once. Approximately 30% of the sample is in the top ten clones. Taken with the paper, the label for treatment or condition translates to: allogeneic hematopoietic cell transplantation with graft depleted of TCRalphabeta T cells and CD19 B cells.

Sample: PBMCs, taken before TCRalphabeta/CD19-depleted stem cell transplant. All receptors derive from a girl aged 2 to 10 with aplastic anemia, due to receive a stem cell transplant.

The genes are TRBV29-1 and TRBJ2-3; tentatively, D is TRBD2 (5 bases). There are 13 residues in the CDR3. Germline V gives CDR1 SQVTM, CDR2 ANQGSEA. Trimming took off 8 bases at V and 4 bases at J, with 16 bases between the two ends. The CDR3 DNA follows: TGCAGCTCCCGTCCCGGGAAGGCAGATACGCAGTATTTT. It is translated as CSSRPGKADTQYF.

A few counts support this clonotype. In DNA, the CDR3 is TGCAGTGCTACTGGGGGGCGCGGGGACACTGAAGCTTTCTTT. Protein product: CSATGGRGDTEAFF. The chain has TRBV20-1 and TRBJ1-1; a weak D match, TRBD1 (6 bases). Between the trimmed V and J ends, which lost 4 bases and 3 bases, there was a span of 15 bases. The CDR3 sequence is 14 residues long. Per germline, CDR1 DFQATT and CDR2 SNEGSKA (reference sequence).

The chain joins TRBV4-1 to TRBJ1-1; D is undetermined. Germline lookup yields CDR1 MGHRA and CDR2 YSYEKL. The CDR3 loop spans 13 amino acids. Deletions cut 4 bases from V and 7 bases from J, with 13 bases between. The CDR3 DNA reads TGCGCCAGCAGCCGAGAGGTAACGTTTGAAGCTTTCTTT. It yields the protein CASSREVTFEAFF.

V is TRBV12-3 or TRBV12-4 and J is TRBJ2-4; TRBD1 matches 10 bases. The CDR3 is 15 amino acids. V lost 6 bases, J lost 1 base, and 3 bases stayed unmatched. CDR3 sequence reads: CASSPGQGAKNIQYF. The DNA of the CDR3 is TGTGCCAGCAGCCCGGGACAGGGGGCCAAAAACATTCAGTACTTC.

This clonotype was recorded once. The chain recombines TRBV7-6 with TRBJ2-7, with D unresolved. Deletions cut 1 base from V and 0 bases from J, with 7 bases between. The CDR3 totals 14 residues. The germline V gene has CDR1 SGHVS and CDR2 FNYEAQ. Written as DNA, the CDR3 is TGTGCCAGCAGCTTAGGTTGGCCCTCCTACGAGCAGTACTTC. Translating gives CASSLGWPSYEQYF.

The V call is TRBV20-1, the J call TRBJ2-1, with 10 bases aligning to TRBD2. CDR3 length: 14 amino acids. Germline values: CDR1 DFQATT, CDR2 SNEGSKA (reference sequence). J gave up 8 bases and V 2 bases, and 6 bases lay outside the gene matches. In nucleotides, the CDR3 is TGCAGTGCTAGAACCAGCGGGAGGGCCGATGAGCAGTTCTTC. It encodes CSARTSGRADEQFF.

The chain has TRBV10-3 and TRBJ2-5; a weak D match, TRBD2 (7 bases). Germline CDR1 ENHRY, CDR2 SYGVKD. The V gene lost 4 bases and the J gene lost 2 bases, with 11 bases spanning the gap. The CDR3 covers 14 residues. The CDR3 DNA is TGTGCCATCAGTGGGGGAGGGGGTCAAGAGACCCAGTACTTC. Protein: CAISGGGGQETQYF.

DNA of the CDR3: TGTGCCAGCAGTTTCCTCCCTAGTCCCCAAGAGACCCAGTACTTC. Translation gives CASSFLPSPQETQYF. The chain carries TRBV28 and TRBJ2-5; D is unclear. Trimming pared 3 bases from V and 1 base from J, leaving 12 bases between. Germline V gene lookup returns CDR1 MDHEN and CDR2 SYDVKM. CDR3 length equals 15 residues.

This clonotype occurred many times. The V and J genes are TRBV2 and TRBJ2-2; D possibly corresponds to TRBD1 (5 bases). Per the germline V gene, CDR1 is SNHLY and CDR2 is FYNNEI. V was shortened by 6 bases and J by 4 bases, with 18 bases between the two germline ends. This CDR3 has 16 amino acids. CDR3 in amino acids: CASRSGLMGRTGELFF. Here the CDR3 DNA reads TGTGCCAGCAGGTCCGGTTTAATGGGGCGCACCGGGGAGCTGTTTTTT.

The chain links TRBV20-1 to TRBJ2-3, with 11 bases that match TRBD2. CDR3 length equals 15 residues. Germline values: CDR1 DFQATT, CDR2 SNEGSKA (reference sequence). J gave up 4 bases and V 5 bases, and 8 bases lay outside the gene matches. This CDR3 is CSALNSGRAPDTQYF. The CDR3 DNA is TGCAGTGCTCTAAATAGCGGGAGGGCCCCAGATACGCAGTATTTT.

The chain couples TRBV12-3 or TRBV12-4 to TRBJ2-5; 7 bases are shared with TRBD2. The CDR3 runs to 16 residues. The V gene end was trimmed by 5 bases and the J gene end by 3 bases; junction bases not matched to a gene: 12. CDR3 amino acids: CASSPQVGGPEETQYF. CDR3 nucleotide sequence: TGTGCCAGCAGTCCCCAAGTGGGAGGGCCGGAAGAGACCCAGTACTTC.

The chain employs TRBV6-1 and TRBJ2-7; D is unclear. The length of the CDR3 is 13 residues. Trimming shortened V by 8 bases and J by 3 bases, and 14 bases separated the two germline ends. CDR1 and CDR2 from the germline V gene are MNHNS and SASEGT. The CDR3 loop reads CASSQSAYYEQYF. The CDR3 region has the DNA TGTGCCAGCTCCCAGTCAGCTTACTACGAGCAGTACTTC.

In this sample, this clonotype turned up a few times. The chain links TRBV30 to TRBJ2-5; D uncertain. Between the trimmed V and J ends, which lost 0 bases and 3 bases, there was a span of 5 bases. Germline CDR1 reads GTSNPN; CDR2 reads SVGIG (reference sequence). The length of the CDR3 is 12 residues. The CDR3, as DNA: TGTGCCTGGAGTGTTGGGGAAGAGACCCAGTACTTC. The encoded protein is CAWSVGEETQYF.

The gene calls are TRBV29-1 and TRBJ1-1, with 7 bases matching TRBD1. Trimming removed 3 bases from V and 10 bases from J; junction bases left unmatched: 11. Germline CDR1 and CDR2: SQVTM and ANQGSEA. The CDR3 sequence is 13 residues long. The CDR3 DNA reads as TGCAGCGTTGAGGTGGGACAGCTATCCCGAGCTTTCTTT. This encodes CSVEVGQLSRAFF. The full variable domain, with the rest looked up from reference TRBV29-1 and TRBJ1-1, is SAVISQKPSRDICQRGTSLTIQCQVDSQVTMMFWYRQQPGQSLTLIATANQGSEATYESGFVIDKFPISRPNLTFSTLTVSNMSPEDSSIYLCSVEVGQLSRAFFGQGTRLTVV.

V gene TRBV12-3 or TRBV12-4 combines with J gene TRBJ2-4, with 7 bases matching TRBD1. V was pared by 5 bases and J by 0 bases, with 4 bases of the junction left unmatched. This CDR3 region has 15 residues. As DNA, the CDR3 is TGTGCCAGCAGTCCCGGGACAGTAGCCAAAAACATTCAGTACTTC. Amino acids: CASSPGTVAKNIQYF.

Ten or more counts support this clonotype. This sequence joins TRBV5-1 and TRBJ2-1; D not certain. CDR1 is SGHRS and CDR2 is YFSETQ in the germline V gene. This CDR3 comprises 11 residues. V was cut by 4 bases and J by 8 bases, with 7 bases left in between. CDR3: CASSTAYEQFF. CDR3 bases: TGCGCCAGCAGCACCGCCTATGAGCAGTTCTTC.